This T cell receptor beta chain was sequenced during a study of T cell responses to AZD1222 COVID-19 vaccine. Study-level findings and limits: At baseline, seropositivity was found in only 6 or 7 AZD1222 recipients. Repertoires were obtained only post-peak T cell response. Donor demographics were predominantly white British with a female majority; clonal diversity may be underestimated. At 160-218 and 743-854, vaccine-associated CD4 TCRs were dominant, and they spanned spike.

Sequencing was performed with immunoSEQ multiplex PCR; in TCRdb, only in-frame clones are kept and a portion is missing. The sample contains roughly 200,000 clones, approximately 95% of which appear only once. Worth noting for this clone: Its specificity is unknown.

This TCR came from an adult who received the MenACWY meningococcal vaccine as a control. The sequences come from peripheral blood, collected 28 days after the second dose of the MenACWY control vaccine.

In nucleotides, the CDR3 is TGTGCCAGCAGTTTGGACAGCTTGAACACTGAAGCTTTCTTT. Translation gives CASSLDSLNTEAFF. This chain connects TRBV28 to TRBJ1-1, with D tentatively TRBD1 (6 bases). Germline V gene lookup returns CDR1 MDHEN and CDR2 SYDVKM. The V and J ends lost 3 bases and 0 bases respectively, with 8 bases between them. This CDR3 is 14 amino acids long.